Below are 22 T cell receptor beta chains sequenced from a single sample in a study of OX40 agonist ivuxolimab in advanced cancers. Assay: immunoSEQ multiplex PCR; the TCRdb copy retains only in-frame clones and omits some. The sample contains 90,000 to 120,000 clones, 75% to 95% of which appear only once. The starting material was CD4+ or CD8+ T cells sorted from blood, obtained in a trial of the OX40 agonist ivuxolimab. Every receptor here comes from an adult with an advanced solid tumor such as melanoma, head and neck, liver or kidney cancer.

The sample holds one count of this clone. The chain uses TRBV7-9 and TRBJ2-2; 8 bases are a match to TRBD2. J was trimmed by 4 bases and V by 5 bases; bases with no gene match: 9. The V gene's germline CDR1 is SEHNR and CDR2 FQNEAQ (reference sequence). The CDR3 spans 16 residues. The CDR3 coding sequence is TGTGCCAGCAGCCCGAGCGGGAGCGGTAGCACCGGGGAGCTGTTTTTT. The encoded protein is CASSPSGSGSTGELFF.

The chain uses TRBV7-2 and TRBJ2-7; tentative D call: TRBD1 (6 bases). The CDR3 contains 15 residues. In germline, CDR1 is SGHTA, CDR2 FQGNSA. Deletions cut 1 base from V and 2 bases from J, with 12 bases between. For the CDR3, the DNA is TGTGCCAGCAGCTTAGAGGGACACGCAGCCTACGAGCAGTACTTC. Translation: CASSLEGHAAYEQYF.

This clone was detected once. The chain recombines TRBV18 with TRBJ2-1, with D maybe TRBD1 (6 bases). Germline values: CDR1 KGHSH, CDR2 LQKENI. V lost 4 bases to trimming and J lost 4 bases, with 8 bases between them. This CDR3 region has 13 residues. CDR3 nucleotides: TGTGCCAGCTCACGCGGACAGTACAATGAGCAGTTCTTC. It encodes CASSRGQYNEQFF.

In nucleotides, the CDR3 is TGCGCCAGCACCGAACCGGGACGCTCTGAAGCTTTCTTT. It is translated as CASTEPGRSEAFF. This chain uses TRBV5-1 with TRBJ1-1; TRBD1 is a possible D gene (5 bases). Germline-derived CDR1 and CDR2 are SGHRS and YFSETQ. The length of the CDR3 is 13 residues. Between the trimmed V and J ends, which lost 6 bases and 6 bases, there was a span of 15 bases.

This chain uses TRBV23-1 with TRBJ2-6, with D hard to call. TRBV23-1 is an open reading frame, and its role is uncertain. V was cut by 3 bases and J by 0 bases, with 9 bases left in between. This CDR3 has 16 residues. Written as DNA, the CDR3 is TGCGCCAGCAGTCATCCGTTTGGCTCTGGGGCCAACGTCCTGACTTTC. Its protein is CASSHPFGSGANVLTF.

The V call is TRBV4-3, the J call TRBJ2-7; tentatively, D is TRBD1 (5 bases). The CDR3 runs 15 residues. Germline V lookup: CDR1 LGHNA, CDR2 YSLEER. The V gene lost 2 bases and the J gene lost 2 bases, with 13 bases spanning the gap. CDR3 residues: CASSQSTTEAYEQYF. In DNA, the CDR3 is TGCGCCAGCAGCCAATCAACGACAGAAGCCTACGAGCAGTACTTC.

The DNA of the CDR3 is TGCAGCGCCCGGGAAGGGGCGAACACCGGGGAGCTGTTTTTT. Its protein product is CSAREGANTGELFF. The chain couples TRBV29-1 to TRBJ2-2; D could derive from TRBD1 or TRBD2 (5 bases each). Germline lookup yields CDR1 SQVTM and CDR2 ANQGSEA. The V and J ends lost 7 bases and 0 bases respectively, with 12 bases between them. The CDR3 length is 14 residues.

The CDR3 DNA reads TGTGCCAGCAGCTTAGCACTAGCGGGATCGGCAGATACGCAGTATTTT. It specifies CASSLALAGSADTQYF. The J gene is TRBJ2-3, the V gene TRBV7-9, with 10 bases matching TRBD2. The CDR3 spans 16 residues. Trimming cost V 0 bases and J 4 bases; bases outside gene matches: 4. Germline lookup yields CDR1 SEHNR and CDR2 FQNEAQ (reference sequence).

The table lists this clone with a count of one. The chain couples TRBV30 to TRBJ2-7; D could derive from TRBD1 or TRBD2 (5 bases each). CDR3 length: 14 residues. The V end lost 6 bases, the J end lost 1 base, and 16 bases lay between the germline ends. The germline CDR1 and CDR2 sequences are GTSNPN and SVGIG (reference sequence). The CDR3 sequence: CACRRDRVSYEQYF. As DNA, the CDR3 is TGTGCCTGCCGCCGGGACCGAGTTTCCTACGAGCAGTACTTC.

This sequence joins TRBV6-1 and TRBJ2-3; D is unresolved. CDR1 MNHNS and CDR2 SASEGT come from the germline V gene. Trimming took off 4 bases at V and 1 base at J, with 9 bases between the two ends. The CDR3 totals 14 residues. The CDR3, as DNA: TGTGCCAGCAGTGGAGGAGTAGGCACAGATACGCAGTATTTT. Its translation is CASSGGVGTDTQYF.

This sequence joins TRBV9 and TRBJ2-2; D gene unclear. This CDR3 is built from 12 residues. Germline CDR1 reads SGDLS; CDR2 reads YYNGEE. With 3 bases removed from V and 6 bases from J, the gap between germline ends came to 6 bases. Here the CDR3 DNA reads TGTGCCAGCAGCGCCAATTCCGGGGAGCTGTTTTTT. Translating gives CASSANSGELFF.

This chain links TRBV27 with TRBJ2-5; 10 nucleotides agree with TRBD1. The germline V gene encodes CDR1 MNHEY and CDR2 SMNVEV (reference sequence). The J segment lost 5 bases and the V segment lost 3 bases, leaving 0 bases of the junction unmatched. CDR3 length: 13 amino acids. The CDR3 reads CASSLDRGETQYF. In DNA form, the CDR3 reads TGTGCCAGCAGTTTGGACAGGGGGGAGACCCAGTACTTC.

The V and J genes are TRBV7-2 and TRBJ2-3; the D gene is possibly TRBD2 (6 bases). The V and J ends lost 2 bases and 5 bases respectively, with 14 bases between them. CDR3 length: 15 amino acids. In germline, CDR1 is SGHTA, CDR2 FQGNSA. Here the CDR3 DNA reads TGTGCCAGCAGCTTAAGGGCGGGGCGGGGAGATACGCAGTATTTT. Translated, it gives CASSLRAGRGDTQYF.

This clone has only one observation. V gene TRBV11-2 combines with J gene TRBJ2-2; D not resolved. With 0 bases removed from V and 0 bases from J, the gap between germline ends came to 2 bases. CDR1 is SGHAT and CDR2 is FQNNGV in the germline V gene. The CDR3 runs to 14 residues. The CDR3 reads CASSLEANTGELFF. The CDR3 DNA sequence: TGTGCCAGCAGCTTAGAGGCGAACACCGGGGAGCTGTTTTTT.

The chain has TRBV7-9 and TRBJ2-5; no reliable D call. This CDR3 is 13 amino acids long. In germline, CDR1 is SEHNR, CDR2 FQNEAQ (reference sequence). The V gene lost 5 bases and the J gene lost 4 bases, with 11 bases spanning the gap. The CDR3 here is CASSVDLGETQYF. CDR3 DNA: TGTGCCAGCAGCGTTGACCTGGGAGAGACCCAGTACTTC.

This CDR3 is CASSPQGSGQEQYF. DNA for the CDR3: TGTGCCAGCTCACCGCAGGGCTCGGGACAAGAGCAGTACTTC. The J gene is TRBJ2-7, the V gene TRBV18; D possibly corresponds to TRBD1 (6 bases). Trimming took 3 bases from V and 7 from J, leaving 16 bases between them. This CDR3 spans 14 amino acids. The V gene's germline CDR1 is KGHSH and CDR2 LQKENI.

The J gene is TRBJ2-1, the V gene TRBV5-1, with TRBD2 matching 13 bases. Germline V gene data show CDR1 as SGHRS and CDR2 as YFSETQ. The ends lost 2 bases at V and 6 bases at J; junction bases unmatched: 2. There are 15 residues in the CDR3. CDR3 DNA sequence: TGCGCCAGCAGCTTAAGGACTAGCGGGAGCAATGAGCAGTTCTTC. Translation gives CASSLRTSGSNEQFF.

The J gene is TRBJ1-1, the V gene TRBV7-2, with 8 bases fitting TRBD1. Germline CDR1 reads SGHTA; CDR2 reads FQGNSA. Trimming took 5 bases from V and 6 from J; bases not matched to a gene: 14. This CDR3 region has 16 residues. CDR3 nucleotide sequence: TGTGCCAGCAGCCTAAGGTGGACAGGGCCTTCCGCTGAAGCTTTCTTT. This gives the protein CASSLRWTGPSAEAFF.

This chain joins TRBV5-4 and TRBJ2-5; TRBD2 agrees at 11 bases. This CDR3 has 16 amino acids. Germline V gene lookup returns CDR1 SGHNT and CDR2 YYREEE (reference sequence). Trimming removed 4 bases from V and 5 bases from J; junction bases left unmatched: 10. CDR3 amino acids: CASSISGRAGEETQYF. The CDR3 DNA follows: TGTGCCAGCAGCATTAGCGGGAGGGCCGGGGAGGAGACCCAGTACTTC.

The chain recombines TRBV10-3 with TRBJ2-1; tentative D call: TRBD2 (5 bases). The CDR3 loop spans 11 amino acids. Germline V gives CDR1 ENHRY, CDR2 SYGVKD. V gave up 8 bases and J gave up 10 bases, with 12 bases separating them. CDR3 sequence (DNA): TGTGCCATCGGCGGGCCTCGGGAGCAGTTCTTC. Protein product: CAIGGPREQFF.

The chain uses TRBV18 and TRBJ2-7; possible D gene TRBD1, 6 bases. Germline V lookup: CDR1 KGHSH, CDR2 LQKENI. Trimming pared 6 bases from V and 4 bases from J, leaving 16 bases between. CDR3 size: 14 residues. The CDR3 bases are TGTGCCAGCTCCCTAAGGGGGAGTGAGTACGAGCAGTACTTC. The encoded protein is CASSLRGSEYEQYF.

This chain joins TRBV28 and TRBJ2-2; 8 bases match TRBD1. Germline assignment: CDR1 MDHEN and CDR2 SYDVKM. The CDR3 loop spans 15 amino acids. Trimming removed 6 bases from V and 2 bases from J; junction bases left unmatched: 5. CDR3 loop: CASRPGTGNTGELFF. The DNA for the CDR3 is TGTGCCAGCAGGCCCGGGACAGGAAACACCGGGGAGCTGTTTTTT.